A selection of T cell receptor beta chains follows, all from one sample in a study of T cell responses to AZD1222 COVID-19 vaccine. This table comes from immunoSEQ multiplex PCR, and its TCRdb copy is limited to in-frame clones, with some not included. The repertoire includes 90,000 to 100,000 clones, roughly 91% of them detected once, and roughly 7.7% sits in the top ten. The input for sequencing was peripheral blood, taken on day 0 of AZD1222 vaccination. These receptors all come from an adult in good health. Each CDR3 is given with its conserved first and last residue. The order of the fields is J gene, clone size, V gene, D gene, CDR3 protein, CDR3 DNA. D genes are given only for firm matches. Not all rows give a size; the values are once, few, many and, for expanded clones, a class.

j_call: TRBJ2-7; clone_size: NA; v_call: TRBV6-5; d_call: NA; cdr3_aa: CASKNPTGTEQYF; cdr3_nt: TGTGCCAGCAAAAACCCTACGGGCACCGAGCAGTACTTC
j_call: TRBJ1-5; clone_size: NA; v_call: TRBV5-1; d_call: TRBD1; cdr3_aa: CASSIRQGGQPQHF; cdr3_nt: TGCGCCAGCAGCATAAGACAGGGCGGCCAGCCCCAGCATTTT
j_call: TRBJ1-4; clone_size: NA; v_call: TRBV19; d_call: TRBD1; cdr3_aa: CASESSDRVGEKLFF; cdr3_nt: TGTGCCAGTGAAAGCTCTGACAGGGTGGGTGAAAAACTGTTTTTT
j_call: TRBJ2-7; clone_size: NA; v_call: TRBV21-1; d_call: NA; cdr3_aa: CASSKALGQWDVHEQYF; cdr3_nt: TGTGCCAGCAGCAAAGCGCTCGGACAGTGGGACGTGCACGAGCAGTACTTC
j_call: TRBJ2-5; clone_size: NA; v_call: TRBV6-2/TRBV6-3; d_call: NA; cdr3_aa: CASSDPKETQYF; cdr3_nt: TGTGCCAGCAGTGACCCAAAAGAGACCCAGTACTTC
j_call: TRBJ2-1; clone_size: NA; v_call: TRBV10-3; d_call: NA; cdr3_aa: CAISRVGEQFF; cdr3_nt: TGTGCCATCAGTAGGGTTGGTGAGCAGTTCTTC
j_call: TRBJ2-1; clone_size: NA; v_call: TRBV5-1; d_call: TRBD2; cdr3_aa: CASSTEAGGAYNEQFF; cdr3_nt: TGCGCCAGCAGCACGGAAGCGGGGGGAGCCTACAATGAGCAGTTCTTC
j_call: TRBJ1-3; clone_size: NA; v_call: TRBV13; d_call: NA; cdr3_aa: CASSLGESSGNTIYF; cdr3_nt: TGTGCCAGCAGCTTAGGGGAGAGCTCTGGAAACACCATATATTTT
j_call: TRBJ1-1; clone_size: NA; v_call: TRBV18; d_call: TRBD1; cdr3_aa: CASSLQGGTEAFF; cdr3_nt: TGTGCCAGCTCACTCCAGGGGGGTACTGAAGCTTTCTTT
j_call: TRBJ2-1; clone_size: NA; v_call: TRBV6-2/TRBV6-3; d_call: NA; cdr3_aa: CASSRQVGAEQFF; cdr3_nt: TGTGCCAGCAGCCGACAAGTCGGGGCTGAGCAGTTCTTC
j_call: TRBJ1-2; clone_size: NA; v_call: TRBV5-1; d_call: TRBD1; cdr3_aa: CASSPGQGTGYTF; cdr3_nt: TGCGCCAGCAGCCCCGGACAGGGAACTGGCTACACCTTC
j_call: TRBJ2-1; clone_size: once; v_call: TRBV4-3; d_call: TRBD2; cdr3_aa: CASSQGASGRGAYNEQFF; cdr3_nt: TGCGCCAGCAGCCAAGGGGCTAGCGGGAGGGGGGCCTACAATGAGCAGTTCTTC
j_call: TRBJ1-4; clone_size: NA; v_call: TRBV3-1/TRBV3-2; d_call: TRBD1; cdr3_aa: CASSPLQGINEKLFF; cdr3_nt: TGTGCCAGCAGCCCTCTACAGGGGATTAATGAAAAACTGTTTTTT
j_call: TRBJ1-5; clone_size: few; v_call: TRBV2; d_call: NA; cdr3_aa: CASSGPGYSNQPQHF; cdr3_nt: TGTGCCAGCAGTGGGCCAGGTTATAGCAATCAGCCCCAGCATTTT